This T cell receptor beta chain was sequenced for a study of shared clonotypes between healthy human individuals. About the research overall: Samples came from two female and a few male donors aged 18 to 49.

The method was immunoSEQ multiplex PCR; TCRdb's version includes in-frame clones alone and lacks a portion of them. The table lists over 2 million clones, roughly 90% of them singletons. Comment on this clone: Its antigen remains unknown.

Study-level findings and limits: The naive CD4 repertoires of several donors were compared, and around 4.9% of clonotypes were shared.

The CDR3 extends over 15 amino acids. CDR1 is SGHTA and CDR2 is FQGNSA in the germline V gene. Trimming pared 5 bases from V and 4 bases from J, leaving 17 bases between. CD45RA+ naive and CD45RA-negative memory subsets were separated from CD4+ cells. The chain employs TRBV7-2 and TRBJ1-1, with D possibly being TRBD1 (5 bases). The sequence was collected from a man aged 18 to 29 in good health. Some clones in this sample may be carry-over from other donors' samples. The sample comprised naive CD4+ T cells from PBMCs. Subset indicated: CD45RA+ positively selected. The chain's CDR3 is CASSPVEGSGTEAFF. The CDR3 coding sequence is TGTGCCAGCAGCCCTGTGGAGGGGTCGGGCACTGAAGCTTTCTTT.